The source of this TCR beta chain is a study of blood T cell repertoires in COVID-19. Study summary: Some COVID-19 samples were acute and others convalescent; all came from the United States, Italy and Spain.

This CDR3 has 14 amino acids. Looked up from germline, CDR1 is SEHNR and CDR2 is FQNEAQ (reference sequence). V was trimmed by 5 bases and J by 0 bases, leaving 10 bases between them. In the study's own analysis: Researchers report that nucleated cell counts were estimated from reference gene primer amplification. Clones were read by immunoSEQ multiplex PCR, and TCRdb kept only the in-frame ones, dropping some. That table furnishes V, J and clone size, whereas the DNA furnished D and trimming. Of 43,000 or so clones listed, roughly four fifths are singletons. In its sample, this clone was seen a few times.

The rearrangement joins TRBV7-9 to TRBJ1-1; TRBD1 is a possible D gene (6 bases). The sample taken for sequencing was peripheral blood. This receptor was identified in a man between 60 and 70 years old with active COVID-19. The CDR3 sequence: CASSLGQMNTEAFF. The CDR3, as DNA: TGTGCCAGCAGCCTCGGACAGATGAACACTGAAGCTTTCTTT.